Below, one T cell receptor beta chain is given with its context. Antigen specificity is unknown. The sample comes from a study of T cell responses to AZD1222 COVID-19 vaccine. General observations from the study: Repertoire sampling was restricted to post-peak T cell response timepoints. Spike-specific TCR breadth and depth both grew after two AZD1222 doses. Clonal diversity may have been underestimated, and the donors were mostly white British, with more females than males. Only six individuals given AZD1222 were seropositive at baseline.

The CDR3 runs 15 residues. Here immunoSEQ multiplex PCR was the method, and the copy in TCRdb shows in-frame clones only, minus some. Of under 95,000 clones in the sample, 75% to 90% were seen once. This receptor was taken from an adult in good health. The chain is built from TRBV1 and TRBJ2-7; the table's D call TRBD2 went unverified against the DNA. TRBV1 represents a pseudogene. The sequenced sample was peripheral blood, obtained on day 0 of AZD1222 vaccination. The CDR3 reads CTSSQSLADSYEQYF. In DNA, the CDR3 is TGCACCAGCAGCCAGTCCCTAGCGGACTCCTACGAGCAGTACTTC.